This TCR beta chain was recovered during a study of T cells in Graves' hyperthyroidism and ophthalmopathy. Whole-study findings and limits: Ophthalmopathy was model-predicted a median 6.5 months pre-onset. Within blood appeared most thyroid clonotypes that had expanded above 0.001.

The V and J ends lost 5 bases and 4 bases, in that order; junction bases with no gene match: 9. CDR1 LNHNV and CDR2 YYDKDF come from the germline V gene (reference sequence). The CDR3 totals 15 residues. This clonotype was seen ten or more times. Antigen unknown. Diagnoses were made from clinical symptoms, serum measures (thyroxine and TRAb), thyroid ultrasound and orbital computed tomography. An approximately 10 ml volume of fresh peripheral blood provided the PBMCs. Researchers took RNA transcripts and amplified the TCR beta CDR3 regions from them. TCR CDR3 regions were first amplified by RT-PCR with HTBI primers. From the multiplex PCR reads, TCRdb called clonotypes with MiXCR, one entry per CDR3 protein. Counted here are 750,000 to 900,000 distinct CDR3 sequences, more than 30% occurring once; the ten biggest clones make up approximately 8.7%.

This sequence joins TRBV15 and TRBJ1-2; 8 positions match TRBD1. Sequenced: blood. The sequence derives from a man between 18 and 29 years old with Graves' hyperthyroidism. The CDR3 DNA follows: TGTGCCACCAGCGCCCAACAGGGGGAGGCCTATGGCTACACCTTC. It codes for CATSAQQGEAYGYTF.